This paragraph covers one T cell receptor beta chain sequence. Its antigen is as yet unknown. This record comes from a study of Ad26.COV2.S vaccination and SARS-CoV-2 variants. The study's findings and limits: Estimates derived from TCR breadth and depth analyses may have underestimated total T cell responses.

Sample treatment: about 20 received Ad26.COV2.S at low or high dose, single or two shots; about 5 received placebo; per-sample allocation not given. The samples were gathered on day 63 after the first injection of vaccine or placebo. TCRdb keeps only in-frame clones here, not all; method: immunoSEQ multiplex PCR. The sample consists of hundreds of thousands of clones, over 75% of them appearing once. This clonotype was obtained from a person between 18 and 65 years old who received the Ad26.COV2.S COVID-19 vaccine or a placebo. Sequencing was performed on peripheral blood, taken in a trial of Ad26.COV2.S vaccine versus placebo.

CDR3 amino acids: CASGGEKLFF. In nucleotides, the CDR3 is TGTGCCAGCGGGGGGGAAAAACTGTTTTTT. The J gene is TRBJ1-4, the V gene TRBV3-1 (or the pseudogene TRBV3-2), with D perhaps matching TRBD1 (5 bases). Trimming removed 8 bases from V and 8 bases from J, with 6 bases in between. CDR3 length equals 10 residues. Germline CDR1 reads LGHDT; CDR2 reads YNNKEL (reference sequence).